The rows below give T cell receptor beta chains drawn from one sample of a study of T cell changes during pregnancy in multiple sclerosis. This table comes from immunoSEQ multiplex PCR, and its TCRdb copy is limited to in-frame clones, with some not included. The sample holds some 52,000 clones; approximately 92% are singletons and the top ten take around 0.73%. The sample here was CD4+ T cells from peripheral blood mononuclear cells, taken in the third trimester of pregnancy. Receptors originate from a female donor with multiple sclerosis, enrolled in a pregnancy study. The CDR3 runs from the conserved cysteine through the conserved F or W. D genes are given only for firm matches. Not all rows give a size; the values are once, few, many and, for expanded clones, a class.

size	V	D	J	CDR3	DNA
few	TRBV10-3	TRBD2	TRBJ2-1	CAISDSAGEHNEQFF	TGTGCCATCAGTGATTCAGCGGGGGAACACAATGAGCAGTTCTTC
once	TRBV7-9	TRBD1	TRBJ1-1	CASSLAARGKTEAFF	TGTGCCAGCAGCTTAGCCGCCAGGGGGAAAACTGAAGCTTTCTTT
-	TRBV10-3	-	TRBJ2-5	CAISLFTGTEETQYF	TGTGCCATCAGTTTATTCACCGGGACTGAGGAGACCCAGTACTTC
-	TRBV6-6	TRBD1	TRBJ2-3	CASSPGQGIQDTQYF	TGTGCCAGCAGTCCCGGACAGGGGATACAAGATACGCAGTATTTT
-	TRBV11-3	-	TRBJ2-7	CASSLESGEQYF	TGTGCCAGCAGCTTAGAGAGTGGCGAGCAGTACTTC
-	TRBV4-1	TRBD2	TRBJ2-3	CASSQSDGRVSGGAIDTQYF	TGCGCCAGCAGCCAATCGGATGGTAGAGTTAGCGGGGGGGCCATAGATACGCAGTATTTT
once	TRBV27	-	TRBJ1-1	CASSLSTQGLTEAFF	TGTGCCAGCAGTTTATCAACCCAGGGGCTCACTGAAGCTTTCTTT
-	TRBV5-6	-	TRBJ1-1	CASSLGLGSEAFF	TGTGCCAGCAGCTTGGGTCTCGGGTCTGAAGCTTTCTTT
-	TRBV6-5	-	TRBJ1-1	CASRRGRNTEAFF	TGTGCCAGCAGGCGGGGGCGGAACACTGAAGCTTTCTTT
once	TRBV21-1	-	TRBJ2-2	CASSKRRLAGVNTGELFF	TGTGCCAGCAGCAAACGGCGACTAGCGGGGGTGAACACCGGGGAGCTGTTTTTT
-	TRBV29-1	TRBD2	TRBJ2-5	CSVDSSGGAMQTQYF	TGCAGCGTTGACAGTAGCGGGGGTGCCATGCAGACCCAGTACTTC
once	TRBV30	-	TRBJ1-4	CAWSVAEGEKLFF	TGTGCCTGGAGTGTGGCCGAGGGTGAAAAACTGTTTTTT
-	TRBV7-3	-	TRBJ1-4	CASSRERGEKLFF	TGTGCCAGCAGCCGAGAGCGGGGCGAAAAACTGTTTTTT